This passage covers 10 T cell receptor beta chains from one sample sequenced in a study of blood T cell repertoires in COVID-19 (dated by TCRdb to 2019 to 2021). Libraries were constructed by the immunoSEQ multiplex PCR assay. TCRdb's version of the immuneACCESS table is confined to in-frame rearrangements and falls short of the full clone set. An unresolved V gene accounts for under half of the shortfall where checked; the remainder is of unknown origin. For this sample there are 110,000 or so clones; 85% to 90% appear just once. The ten largest clones take up about 18% of the sample. The sequencing input was peripheral blood. The receptors derive from a human donor with acute or convalescent COVID-19. The donor label of this sample is uncertain.

The chain employs TRBV4-2 and TRBJ1-1; D is unclear. Trimming cost V 5 bases and J 2 bases, with 18 bases left between them. The CDR3 runs 16 residues. Germline CDR1 LGHNA, CDR2 YNFKEQ. CDR3 DNA sequence: TGTGCCAGCAGCTATAATGGTCAGCGGGGAAACACTGAAGCTTTCTTT. Translated, it gives CASSYNGQRGNTEAFF.

V usage is TRBV12-3 or TRBV12-4 and J usage is TRBJ1-1; D is ambiguous. V lost 6 bases, J lost 1 base, and 9 bases lay in between. The CDR3 spans 13 residues. The CDR3 DNA reads TGTGCCAGCAGATCACCAGGGAACACTGAAGCTTTCTTT. Translation gives CASRSPGNTEAFF.

The V gene is TRBV5-3, the J gene TRBJ2-1, with 10 bases matching TRBD2. TRBV5-3 has ORF status, its function being uncertain. J was trimmed by 8 bases and V by 1 base; bases with no gene match: 6. CDR3 length: 15 amino acids. The CDR3 is CARSLPLAGDDEQFF. The DNA for the CDR3 is TGTGCCAGAAGCTTGCCGCTAGCGGGAGACGATGAGCAGTTCTTC.

The rearrangement links TRBV5-6 to TRBJ1-2, with D perhaps matching TRBD1 (5 bases). Looked up from germline, CDR1 is SGHDT and CDR2 is YYEEEE. The CDR3 length is 15 residues. V shed 4 bases and J shed 1 base, with 14 bases lying between them. CDR3 protein: CASSSQGRLNYGYTF. In DNA form, the CDR3 reads TGTGCCAGCAGCAGCCAGGGTAGACTTAACTATGGCTACACCTTC. The full variable domain, rest sourced from reference TRBV5-6 and TRBJ1-2, is DAGVTQSPTHLIKTRGQQVTLRCSPKSGHDTVSWYQQALGQGPQFIFQYYEEEERQRGNFPDRFSGHQFPNYSSELNVNALLLGDSALYLCASSSQGRLNYGYTFGSGTRLTVV.

The chain has TRBV19 and TRBJ2-7, with 11 nucleotides matching TRBD2. CDR1 and CDR2 from the germline V gene are LNHDA and SQIVND (reference sequence). The CDR3 length is 17 residues. Germline trimming cut 3 bases from V and 1 base from J; bases unmatched to any gene: 8. The DNA of the CDR3 is TGTGCCAGTAGTATCCCCCATCGACTAGCGGGATCCTACGAGCAGTACTTC. Translation: CASSIPHRLAGSYEQYF.

This chain connects TRBV6-5 to TRBJ1-3; the match to TRBD1 covers 8 bases. J gave up 2 bases and V 5 bases, and 2 bases lay outside the gene matches. The germline CDR1 and CDR2 sequences are MNHEY and SVGAGI. CDR3 length equals 14 residues. In DNA, the CDR3 is TGTGCCAGCAGTCTGACAGGGGCTGGAAACACCATATATTTT. The encoded protein is CASSLTGAGNTIYF.

CDR3 in DNA: TGTGCCACCTTGCGGGGTGGATACAATGAGCAGTTCTTC. Amino acid sequence: CATLRGGYNEQFF. The chain is built from TRBV6-5 and TRBJ2-1, with a possible D match to TRBD2 (6 bases). Per the germline V gene, CDR1 is MNHEY and CDR2 is SVGAGI. The V end was cut by 10 bases, the J end by 4 bases, with 14 bases between. CDR3 length: 13 amino acids.

The chain is built from TRBV28 and TRBJ1-2, with D possibly TRBD1 on 5 matching bases. The CDR3 has 14 residues. The germline gives CDR1 MDHEN, CDR2 SYDVKM. V gave up 4 bases and J gave up 2 bases, with 11 bases separating them. CDR3 nucleotides: TGTGCCAGCAGTTCCGGGGGGGTAAACTATGGCTACACCTTC. It is translated as CASSSGGVNYGYTF.

This chain links TRBV14 with TRBJ1-1; D is uncertain. The CDR3 runs 14 residues. From germline, CDR1 is SGHDN and CDR2 FVKESK. V shed 1 base and J shed 4 bases, with 10 bases lying between them. CDR3 protein: CASSQVTQITEAFF. DNA of the CDR3: TGTGCCAGCAGCCAAGTAACTCAAATCACTGAAGCTTTCTTT.

V usage is TRBV20-1 and J usage is TRBJ1-1; D unresolved. Germline CDR1 DFQATT, CDR2 SNEGSKA (reference sequence). Trimming stripped 3 bases from V and 1 base from J, with 9 bases between. The CDR3 totals 13 residues. Here the CDR3 reads CSASLPRNTEAFF. The CDR3 bases are TGCAGTGCTAGTCTGCCGAGGAACACTGAAGCTTTCTTT.